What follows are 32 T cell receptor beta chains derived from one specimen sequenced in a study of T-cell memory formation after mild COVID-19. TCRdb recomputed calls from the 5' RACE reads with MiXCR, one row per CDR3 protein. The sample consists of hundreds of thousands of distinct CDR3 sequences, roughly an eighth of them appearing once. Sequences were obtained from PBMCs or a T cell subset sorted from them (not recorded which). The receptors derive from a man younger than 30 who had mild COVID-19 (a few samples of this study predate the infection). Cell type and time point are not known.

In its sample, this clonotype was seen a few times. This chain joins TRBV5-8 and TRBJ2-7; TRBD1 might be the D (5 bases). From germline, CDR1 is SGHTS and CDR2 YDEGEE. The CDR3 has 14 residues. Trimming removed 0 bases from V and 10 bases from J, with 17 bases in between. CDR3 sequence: CASSLALGDSRQYV. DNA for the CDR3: TGTGCCAGCAGCTTGGCCCTAGGGGATTCCCGCCAGTACGTC.

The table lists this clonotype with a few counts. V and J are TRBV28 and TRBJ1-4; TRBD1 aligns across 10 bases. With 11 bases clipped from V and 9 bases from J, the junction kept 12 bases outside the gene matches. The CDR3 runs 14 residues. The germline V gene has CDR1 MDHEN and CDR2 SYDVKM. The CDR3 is CASSSGTGVKKLFF. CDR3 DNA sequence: TGTGCCTCCTCATCCGGGACAGGGGTTAAAAAACTGTTTTTT.

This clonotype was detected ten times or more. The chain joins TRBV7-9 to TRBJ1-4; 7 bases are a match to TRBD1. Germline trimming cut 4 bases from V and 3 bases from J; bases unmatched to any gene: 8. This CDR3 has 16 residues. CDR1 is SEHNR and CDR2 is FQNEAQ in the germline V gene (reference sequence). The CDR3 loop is CASSSNLQGPNEKLFF. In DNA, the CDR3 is TGTGCCAGCAGCTCCAATTTACAGGGGCCTAATGAAAAACTGTTTTTT.

The CDR3 region has the DNA TGCAGTGCTCTCGGGACAGGGGGCGCCGCCAAAAACATTCAGTACTTC. It codes for CSALGTGGAAKNIQYF. The chain joins TRBV20-1 to TRBJ2-4; TRBD1 matches at 12 bases. J lost 1 base, V lost 5 bases, and 6 bases had no gene match. The CDR3 loop spans 16 amino acids. Germline V lookup: CDR1 DFQATT, CDR2 SNEGSKA (reference sequence).

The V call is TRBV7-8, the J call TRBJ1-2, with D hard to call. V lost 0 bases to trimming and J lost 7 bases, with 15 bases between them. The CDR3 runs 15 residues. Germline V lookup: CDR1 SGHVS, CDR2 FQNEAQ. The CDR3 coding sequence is TGTGCCAGCAGCTTAGCAATTGAATTCCGGGCTGGCTACACCTTC. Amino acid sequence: CASSLAIEFRAGYTF.

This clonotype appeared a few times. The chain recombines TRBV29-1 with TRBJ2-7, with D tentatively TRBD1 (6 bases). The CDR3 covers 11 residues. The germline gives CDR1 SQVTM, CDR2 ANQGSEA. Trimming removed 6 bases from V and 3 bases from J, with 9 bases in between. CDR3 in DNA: TGCAGCGTCACAGGGAACTACGAGCAGTACTTC. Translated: CSVTGNYEQYF.

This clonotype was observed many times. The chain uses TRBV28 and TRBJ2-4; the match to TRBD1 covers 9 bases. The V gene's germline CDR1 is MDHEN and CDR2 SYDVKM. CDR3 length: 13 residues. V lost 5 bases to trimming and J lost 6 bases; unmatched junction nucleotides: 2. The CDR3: CASSPTGGNIQYF. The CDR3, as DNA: TGTGCCAGCAGTCCGACAGGGGGAAACATTCAGTACTTC.

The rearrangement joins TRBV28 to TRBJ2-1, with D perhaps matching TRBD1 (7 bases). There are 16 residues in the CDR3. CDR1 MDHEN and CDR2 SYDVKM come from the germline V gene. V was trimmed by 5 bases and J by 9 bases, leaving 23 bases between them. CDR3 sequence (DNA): TGTGCCAGCAGTAGACCCCGACAGGGCCGGGGGAGTGAGCAGTTCTTC. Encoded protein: CASSRPRQGRGSEQFF.

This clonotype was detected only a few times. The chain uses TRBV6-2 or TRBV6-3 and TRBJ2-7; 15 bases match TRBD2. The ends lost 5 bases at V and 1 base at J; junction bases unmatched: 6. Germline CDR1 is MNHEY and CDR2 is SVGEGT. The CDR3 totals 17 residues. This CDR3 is CASSPPGLAGGSYEQYF. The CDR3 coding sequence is TGTGCCAGCAGTCCTCCAGGACTAGCGGGGGGGTCCTACGAGCAGTACTTC.

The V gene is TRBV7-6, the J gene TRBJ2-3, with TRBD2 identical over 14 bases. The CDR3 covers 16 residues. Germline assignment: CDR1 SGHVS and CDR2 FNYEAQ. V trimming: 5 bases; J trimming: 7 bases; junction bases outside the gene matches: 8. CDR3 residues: CASSPGTSGGPNTQYF. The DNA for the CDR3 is TGTGCCAGCAGCCCCGGGACTAGCGGGGGCCCCAATACGCAGTATTTT.

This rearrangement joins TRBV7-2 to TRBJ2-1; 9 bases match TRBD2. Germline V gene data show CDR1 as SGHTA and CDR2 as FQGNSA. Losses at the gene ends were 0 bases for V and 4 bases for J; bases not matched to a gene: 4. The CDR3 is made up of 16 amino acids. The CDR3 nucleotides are TGTGCCAGCAGCTTAGCAGCCACTAGCGGGTACAATGAGCAGTTCTTC. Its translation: CASSLAATSGYNEQFF.

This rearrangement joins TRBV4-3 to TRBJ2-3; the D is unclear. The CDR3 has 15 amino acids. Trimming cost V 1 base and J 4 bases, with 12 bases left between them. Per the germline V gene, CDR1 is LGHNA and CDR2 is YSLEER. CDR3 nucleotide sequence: TGCGCCAGCAGCCAAGCATCAGCTATCCCAGATACGCAGTATTTT. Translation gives CASSQASAIPDTQYF.

The CDR3 DNA reads TGTGCCAGCAGCAACCGGGACTCCGAGGACCAGCCCCAGCATTTT. This gives the protein CASSNRDSEDQPQHF. The J gene is TRBJ1-5, the V gene TRBV7-9; weak D call: TRBD1 (5 bases). V was trimmed by 5 bases and J by 7 bases, leaving 18 bases between them. Germline values: CDR1 SEHNR, CDR2 FQNEAQ (reference sequence). The CDR3 totals 15 residues. Using reference TRBV7-9 and TRBJ1-5 for the parts outside the CDR3, the full variable domain is DTGVSQNPRHKITKRGQNVTFRCDPISEHNRLYWYRQTLGQGPEFLTYFQNEAQLEKSRLLSDRFSAERPKGSFSTLEIQRTEQGDSAMYLCASSNRDSEDQPQHFGDGTRLSIL.

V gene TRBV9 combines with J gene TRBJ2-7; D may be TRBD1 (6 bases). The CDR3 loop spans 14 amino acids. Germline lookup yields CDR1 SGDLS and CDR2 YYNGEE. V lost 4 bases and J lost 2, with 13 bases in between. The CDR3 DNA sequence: TGTGCCAGCAGCCCTGGGACAAACCCCTACGAGCAGTACTTC. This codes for CASSPGTNPYEQYF.

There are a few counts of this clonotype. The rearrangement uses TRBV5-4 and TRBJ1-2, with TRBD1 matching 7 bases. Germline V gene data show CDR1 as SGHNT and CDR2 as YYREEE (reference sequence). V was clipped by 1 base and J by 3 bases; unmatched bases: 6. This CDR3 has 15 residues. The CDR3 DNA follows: TGTGCCAGCAGCTTGCCGAGACAGGGTTACTATGGCTACACCTTC. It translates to CASSLPRQGYYGYTF. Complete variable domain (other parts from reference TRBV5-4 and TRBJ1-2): ETGVTQSPTHLIKTRGQQVTLRCSSQSGHNTVSWYQQALGQGPQFIFQYYREEENGRGNFPPRFSGLQFPNYSSELNVNALELDDSALYLCASSLPRQGYYGYTFGSGTRLTVV.

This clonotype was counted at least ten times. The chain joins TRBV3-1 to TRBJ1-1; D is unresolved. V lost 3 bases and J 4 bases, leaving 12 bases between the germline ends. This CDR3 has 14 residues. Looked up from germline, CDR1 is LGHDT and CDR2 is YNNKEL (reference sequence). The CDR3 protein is CASSHHGLVTEAFF. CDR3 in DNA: TGTGCCAGCAGCCATCACGGCCTCGTCACTGAAGCTTTCTTT.

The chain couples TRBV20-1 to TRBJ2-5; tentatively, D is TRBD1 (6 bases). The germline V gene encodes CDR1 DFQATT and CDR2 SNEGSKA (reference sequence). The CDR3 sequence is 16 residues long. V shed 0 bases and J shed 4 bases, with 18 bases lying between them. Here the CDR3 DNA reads TGCAGTGCTAGAGATCAGTCACAGGGCAGTGGAGAGACCCAGTACTTC. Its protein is CSARDQSQGSGETQYF.

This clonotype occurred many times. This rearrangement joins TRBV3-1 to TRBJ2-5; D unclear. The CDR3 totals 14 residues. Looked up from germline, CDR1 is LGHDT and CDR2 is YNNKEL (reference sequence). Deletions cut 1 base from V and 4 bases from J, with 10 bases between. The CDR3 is CASSQGGLRETQYF. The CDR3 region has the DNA TGTGCCAGCAGCCAAGGTGGGCTGCGAGAGACCCAGTACTTC.

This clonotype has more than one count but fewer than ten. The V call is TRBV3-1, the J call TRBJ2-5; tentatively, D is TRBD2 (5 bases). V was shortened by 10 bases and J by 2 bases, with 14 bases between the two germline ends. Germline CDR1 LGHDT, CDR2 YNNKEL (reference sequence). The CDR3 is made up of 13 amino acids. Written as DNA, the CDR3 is TGTGCCACCCTCCTGTCGGGGCAAGAGACCCAGTACTTC. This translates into CATLLSGQETQYF.

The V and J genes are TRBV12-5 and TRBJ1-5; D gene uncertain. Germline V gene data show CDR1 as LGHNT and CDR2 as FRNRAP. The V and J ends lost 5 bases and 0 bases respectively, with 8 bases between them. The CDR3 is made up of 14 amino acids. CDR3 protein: CASGQDYSNQPQHF. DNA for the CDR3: TGTGCTAGTGGTCAGGACTATAGCAATCAGCCCCAGCATTTT.

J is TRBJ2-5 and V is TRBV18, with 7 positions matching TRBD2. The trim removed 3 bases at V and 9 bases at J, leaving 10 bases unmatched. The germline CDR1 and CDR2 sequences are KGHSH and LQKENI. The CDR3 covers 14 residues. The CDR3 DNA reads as TGTGCCAGCTCACCCGGGACTACCGCGGGGGCCCAGTACTTC. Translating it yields CASSPGTTAGAQYF.

The CDR3 here is CASSPEGPTGELFF. In DNA form, the CDR3 reads TGTGCCAGCAGCCCGGAGGGACCCACCGGGGAGCTGTTTTTT. The chain recombines TRBV7-2 with TRBJ2-2; tentative D call: TRBD2 (6 bases). The V end was cut by 5 bases, the J end by 4 bases, with 11 bases between. From germline, CDR1 is SGHTA and CDR2 FQGNSA. This CDR3 comprises 14 residues.

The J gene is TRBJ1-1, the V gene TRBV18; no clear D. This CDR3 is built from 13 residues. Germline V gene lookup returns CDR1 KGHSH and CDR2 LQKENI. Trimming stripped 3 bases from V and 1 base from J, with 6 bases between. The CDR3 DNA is TGTGCCAGCTCACCGGCACCGAACACTGAAGCTTTCTTT. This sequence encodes CASSPAPNTEAFF.

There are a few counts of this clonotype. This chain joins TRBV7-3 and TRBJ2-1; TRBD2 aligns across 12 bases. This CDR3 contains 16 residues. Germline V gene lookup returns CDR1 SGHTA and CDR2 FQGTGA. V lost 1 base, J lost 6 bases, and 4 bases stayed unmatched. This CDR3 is CASSLKLAGGLNEQFF. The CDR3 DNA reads TGTGCCAGCAGCTTAAAACTAGCGGGGGGTCTCAATGAGCAGTTCTTC.

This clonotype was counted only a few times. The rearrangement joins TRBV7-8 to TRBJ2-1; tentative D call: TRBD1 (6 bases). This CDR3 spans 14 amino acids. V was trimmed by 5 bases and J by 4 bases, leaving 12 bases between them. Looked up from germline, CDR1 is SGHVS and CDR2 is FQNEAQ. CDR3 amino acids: CASSARDNYNEQFF. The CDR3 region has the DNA TGTGCCAGCAGCGCCCGGGACAATTACAATGAGCAGTTCTTC. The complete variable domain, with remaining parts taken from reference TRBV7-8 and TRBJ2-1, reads GAGVSQSPRYKVAKRGQDVALRCDPISGHVSLFWYQQALGQGPEFLTYFQNEAQLDKSGLPSDRFFAERPEGSVSTLKIQRTQQEDSAVYLCASSARDNYNEQFFGPGTRLTVL.

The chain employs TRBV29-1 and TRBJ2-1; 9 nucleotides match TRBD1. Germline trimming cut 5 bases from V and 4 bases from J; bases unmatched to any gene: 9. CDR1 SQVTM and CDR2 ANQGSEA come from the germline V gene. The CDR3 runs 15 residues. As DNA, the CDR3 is TGCAGCGTTTCCCCGGGACAGGGAGGTTACAATGAGCAGTTCTTC. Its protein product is CSVSPGQGGYNEQFF.

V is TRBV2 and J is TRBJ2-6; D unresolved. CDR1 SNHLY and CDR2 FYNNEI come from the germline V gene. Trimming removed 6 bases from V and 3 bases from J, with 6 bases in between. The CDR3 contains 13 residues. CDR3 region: CASRNLGANVLTF. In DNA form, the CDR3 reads TGTGCCAGCAGGAATCTTGGGGCCAACGTCCTGACTTTC.

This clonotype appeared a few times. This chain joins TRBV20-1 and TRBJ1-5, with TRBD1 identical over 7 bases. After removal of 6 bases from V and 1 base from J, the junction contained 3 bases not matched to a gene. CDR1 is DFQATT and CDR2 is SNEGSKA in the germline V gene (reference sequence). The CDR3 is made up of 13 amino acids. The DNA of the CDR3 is TGCAGTGCCAAACAGGGGAGCAATCAGCCCCAGCATTTT. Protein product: CSAKQGSNQPQHF.

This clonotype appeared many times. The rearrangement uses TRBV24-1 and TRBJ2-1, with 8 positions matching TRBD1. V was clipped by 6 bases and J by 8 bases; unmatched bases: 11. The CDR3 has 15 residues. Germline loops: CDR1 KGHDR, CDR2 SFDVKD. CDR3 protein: CATSQGQGLGDEQFF. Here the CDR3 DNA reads TGTGCCACCAGTCAAGGACAGGGCCTGGGTGATGAGCAGTTCTTC.

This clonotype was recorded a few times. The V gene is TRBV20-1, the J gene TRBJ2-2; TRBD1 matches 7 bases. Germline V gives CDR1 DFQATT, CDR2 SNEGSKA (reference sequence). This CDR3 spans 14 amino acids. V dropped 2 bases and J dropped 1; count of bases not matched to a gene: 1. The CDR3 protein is CSARSGGNTGELFF. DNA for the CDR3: TGCAGTGCTAGATCAGGGGGGAACACCGGGGAGCTGTTTTTT.

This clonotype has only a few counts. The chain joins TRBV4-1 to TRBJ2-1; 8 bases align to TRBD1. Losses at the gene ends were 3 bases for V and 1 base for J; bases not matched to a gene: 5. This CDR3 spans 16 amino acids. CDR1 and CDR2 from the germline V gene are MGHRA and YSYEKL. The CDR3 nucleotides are TGCGCCAGCAGCCAGGAAACAGGGGGTTCCTACAATGAGCAGTTCTTC. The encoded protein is CASSQETGGSYNEQFF.

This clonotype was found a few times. CDR3 residues: CASSATTSLRYEQYF. The CDR3 coding sequence is TGTGCCAGCAGTGCGACGACTAGCCTCCGATACGAGCAGTACTTC. The gene calls are TRBV27 and TRBJ2-7; 7 nucleotides agree with TRBD2. This CDR3 has 15 residues. After removal of 5 bases from V and 4 bases from J, the junction contained 11 bases not matched to a gene. The germline V gene encodes CDR1 MNHEY and CDR2 SMNVEV (reference sequence).